Below are 5 T cell receptor beta chains sequenced from a single sample in a study of T cell responses to AZD1222 COVID-19 vaccine. Profiling relied on immunoSEQ multiplex PCR, and the TCRdb table lists in-frame clones only, not all of them. Of more than 95,000 clones listed, approximately 85% are singletons. The sequences come from peripheral blood, collected 28 days after the second AZD1222 dose. The source is an adult who received the AZD1222 COVID-19 vaccine.

V usage is TRBV29-1 and J usage is TRBJ2-3; the match to TRBD2 covers 9 bases. Germline V CDR1 and CDR2: SQVTM, ANQGSEA. The V gene end was trimmed by 4 bases and the J gene end by 7 bases; junction bases not matched to a gene: 9. The CDR3 runs to 14 residues. CDR3 amino acids: CSVGYSGGMYTQYF. In DNA, the CDR3 is TGCAGCGTTGGCTATAGCGGGGGAATGTATACGCAGTATTTT.

The V call is TRBV7-3, the J call TRBJ1-2; D might be TRBD1 (5 bases). The CDR3 runs to 16 residues. V was trimmed by 5 bases and J by 4 bases, leaving 20 bases between them. Looked up from germline, CDR1 is SGHTA and CDR2 is FQGTGA. The CDR3 is CASSPDRQPAVYGYTF. The CDR3 DNA is TGTGCCAGCAGCCCCGACCGACAGCCAGCCGTCTATGGCTACACCTTC.

V and J are TRBV19 and TRBJ1-2; no clear D gene. Germline V gene sequence: CDR1 LNHDA, CDR2 SQIVND (reference sequence). The CDR3 is made up of 13 amino acids. The V and J ends lost 5 bases and 6 bases respectively, with 13 bases between them. CDR3 DNA: TGTGCCAGTAGTCCTGGGCCAGGCAATGGCTACACCTTC. Translation gives CASSPGPGNGYTF.

The V gene is TRBV11-3, the J gene TRBJ1-3; D not resolved. Trimming removed 2 bases at V and 6 bases at J, with 5 bases between. The germline V gene has CDR1 SGHNT and CDR2 YENEEA. The CDR3 is 12 amino acids. This CDR3 is CASSLSENTIYF. The CDR3 DNA follows: TGTGCCAGCAGCTTATCAGAAAACACCATATATTTT.

The chain recombines TRBV5-1 with TRBJ1-1; D is ambiguous. CDR3 length: 14 amino acids. The V and J ends lost 2 bases and 1 base respectively, with 9 bases between them. Germline assignment: CDR1 SGHRS and CDR2 YFSETQ. DNA of the CDR3: TGCGCCAGCAGCTTTGGCCCCACGAACACTGAAGCTTTCTTT. This encodes CASSFGPTNTEAFF. The full variable domain, with the rest looked up from reference TRBV5-1 and TRBJ1-1, is KAGVTQTPRYLIKTRGQQVTLSCSPISGHRSVSWYQQTPGQGLQFLFEYFSETQRNKGNFPGRFSGRQFSNSRSEMNVSTLELGDSALYLCASSFGPTNTEAFFGQGTRLTVV.